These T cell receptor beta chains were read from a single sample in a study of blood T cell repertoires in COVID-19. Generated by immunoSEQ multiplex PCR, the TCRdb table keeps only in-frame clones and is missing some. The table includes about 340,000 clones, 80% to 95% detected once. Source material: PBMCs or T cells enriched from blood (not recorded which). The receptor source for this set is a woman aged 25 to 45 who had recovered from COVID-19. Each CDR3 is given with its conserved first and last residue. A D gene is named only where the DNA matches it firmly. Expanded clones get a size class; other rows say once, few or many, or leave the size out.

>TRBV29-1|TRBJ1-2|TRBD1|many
CSVEGDRIGGYTF
TGCAGCGTTGAAGGGGACAGGATAGGAGGCTACACCTTC
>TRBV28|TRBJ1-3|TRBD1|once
CASGEGTASGNTIYF
TGTGCCAGCGGAGAAGGGACAGCCTCTGGAAACACCATATATTTT
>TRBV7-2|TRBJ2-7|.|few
CASSLGGVLSYEQYF
TGTGCCAGCAGCTTGGGTGGAGTTCTCTCCTACGAGCAGTACTTC
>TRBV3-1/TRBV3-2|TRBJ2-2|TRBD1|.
CASSQDATGVTGELFF
TGTGCCAGCAGCCAAGATGCGACAGGGGTCACCGGGGAGCTGTTTTTT
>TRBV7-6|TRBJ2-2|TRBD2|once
CASSLEAGANTGELFF
TGTGCCAGCAGCTTAGAGGCGGGGGCGAACACCGGGGAGCTGTTTTTT
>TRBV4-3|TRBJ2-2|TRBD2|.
CASSQGTSGNTGELFF
TGCGCCAGCAGCCAGGGGACTAGCGGTAACACCGGGGAGCTGTTTTTT
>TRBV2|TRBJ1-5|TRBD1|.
CASSEVDRGGNQPQHF
TGTGCCAGCAGTGAAGTTGACAGGGGGGGCAATCAGCCCCAGCATTTT
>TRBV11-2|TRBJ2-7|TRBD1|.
CASSPLGQVYEQYF
TGTGCCAGCAGCCCCCTCGGACAGGTCTACGAGCAGTACTTC
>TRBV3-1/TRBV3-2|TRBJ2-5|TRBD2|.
CASSQDSLTSGGRETQYF
TGTGCCAGCAGCCAAGATTCCCTGACTAGCGGGGGGCGAGAGACCCAGTACTTC
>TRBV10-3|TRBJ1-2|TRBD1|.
CAISGPGQGQGGYTF
TGTGCCATCAGTGGGCCGGGACAGGGTCAAGGTGGCTACACCTTC
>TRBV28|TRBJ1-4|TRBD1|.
CASSTSGGVLFF
TGTGCCAGCAGTACCTCAGGGGGCGTTCTGTTTTTT
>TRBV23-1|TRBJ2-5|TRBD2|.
CASSRVLSSGSIFGTQYF
TGCGCCAGCAGTCGGGTCCTGAGTAGCGGGAGTATTTTTGGGACCCAGTACTTC
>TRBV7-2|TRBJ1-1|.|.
CASSRQRNTEAFF
TGTGCCAGCAGCCGACAGCGAAACACTGAAGCTTTCTTT
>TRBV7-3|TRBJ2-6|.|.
CASSPSSGANVLTF
TGTGCCAGCAGCCCCAGCTCTGGGGCCAACGTCCTGACTTTC
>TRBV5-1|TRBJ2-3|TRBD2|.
CASSLMGLAVRDTQYF
TGCGCCAGCAGCTTGATGGGACTAGCTGTTAGAGATACGCAGTATTTT
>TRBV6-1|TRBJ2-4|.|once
CASSELGGGIAKNIQYF
TGTGCCAGCAGTGAATTGGGGGGTGGAATAGCCAAAAACATTCAGTACTTC
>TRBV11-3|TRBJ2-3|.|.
CASSMLAADTQYF
TGTGCCAGCAGCATGTTAGCGGCAGATACGCAGTATTTT
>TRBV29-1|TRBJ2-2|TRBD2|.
CSVGLAGGTGELFF
TGCAGCGTTGGACTAGCGGGGGGAACCGGGGAGCTGTTTTTT
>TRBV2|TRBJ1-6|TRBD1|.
CASALDRWNSPLHF
TGTGCCAGCGCATTGGACAGGTGGAATTCACCCCTCCACTTT
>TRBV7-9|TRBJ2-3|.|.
CASSLGPGTNTDTQYF
TGTGCCAGCAGCTTAGGGCCGGGAACAAACACAGATACGCAGTATTTT
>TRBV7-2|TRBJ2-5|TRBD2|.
CASSLGVAGLARETQYF
TGTGCCAGCAGCTTAGGGGTCGCGGGACTAGCTCGGGAGACCCAGTACTTC
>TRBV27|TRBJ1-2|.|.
CASSLGPGPNYGYTF
TGTGCCAGCAGTTTGGGTCCAGGGCCTAACTATGGCTACACCTTC
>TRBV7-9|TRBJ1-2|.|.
CASRSTGHHDYGYTF
TGTGCCAGCAGATCCACAGGGCATCATGACTATGGCTACACCTTC
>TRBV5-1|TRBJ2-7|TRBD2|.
CASSLDQRGSYEQYF
TGCGCCAGCAGCTTAGATCAGCGGGGGTCGTACGAGCAGTACTTC
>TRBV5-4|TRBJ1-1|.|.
CASSPNRGRVAFF
TGTGCCAGCAGCCCCAACCGGGGAAGGGTAGCTTTCTTT
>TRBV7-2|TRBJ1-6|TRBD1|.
CASSSQPGGRNSPLHF
TGTGCCAGCAGCTCACAACCAGGGGGACGTAATTCACCCCTCCACTTT
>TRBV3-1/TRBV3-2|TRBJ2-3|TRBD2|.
CASSLAGGTDTQYF
TGTGCCAGCAGCCTAGCGGGGGGCACAGATACGCAGTATTTT
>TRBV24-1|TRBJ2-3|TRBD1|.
CATSDLRDRGRTDTQYF
TGTGCCACCAGTGATTTACGGGACAGGGGACGCACAGATACGCAGTATTTT
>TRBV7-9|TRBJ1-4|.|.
CASSLLPGESTNEKLFF
TGTGCCAGCAGCCTACTCCCAGGGGAATCAACTAATGAAAAACTGTTTTTT
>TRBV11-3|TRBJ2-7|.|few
CASSLVRGSYEQYF
TGTGCCAGCAGCTTAGTTCGGGGGTCCTACGAGCAGTACTTC
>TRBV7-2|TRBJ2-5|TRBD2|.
CASSPQRGRQETQYF
TGTGCCAGCAGCCCGCAGCGGGGCCGCCAAGAGACCCAGTACTTC
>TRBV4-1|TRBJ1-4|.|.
CASTRGGIIATNEKLFF
TGCGCCAGCACCCGGGGGGGGATAATTGCAACTAATGAAAAACTGTTTTTT
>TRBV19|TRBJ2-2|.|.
CASSIGGDTGELFF
TGTGCCAGTAGTATAGGCGGGGACACCGGGGAGCTGTTTTTT
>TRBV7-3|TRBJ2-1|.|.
CASSLRGWDNEQFF
TGTGCCAGCAGCTTAAGAGGGTGGGACAATGAGCAGTTCTTC
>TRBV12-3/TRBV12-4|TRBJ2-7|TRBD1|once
CASRPTGTYEQYF
TGTGCCAGCAGGCCGACAGGGACCTACGAGCAGTACTTC
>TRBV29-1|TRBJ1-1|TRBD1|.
CSVLITGGRTEAFF
TGCAGCGTTCTCATTACAGGGGGCCGGACTGAAGCTTTCTTT
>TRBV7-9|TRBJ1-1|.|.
CASIPENTEAFF
TGTGCCAGCATCCCAGAGAACACTGAAGCTTTCTTT
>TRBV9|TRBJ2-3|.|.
CASSVAEITDTQYF
TGTGCCAGCAGCGTAGCTGAGATAACAGATACGCAGTATTTT
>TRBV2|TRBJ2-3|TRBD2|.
CASSERASGRSDTQYF
TGTGCCAGCAGTGAAAGGGCTAGCGGGAGATCAGATACGCAGTATTTT
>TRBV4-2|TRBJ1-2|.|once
CASSQDLTLGYGYTF
TGTGCCAGCAGCCAAGATCTTACGCTCGGCTATGGCTACACCTTC
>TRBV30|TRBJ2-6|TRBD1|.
CAWSADRGSSGANVLTF
TGTGCCTGGAGTGCTGACAGGGGAAGCTCTGGGGCCAACGTCCTGACTTTC
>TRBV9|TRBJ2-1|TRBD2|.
CASSEGLAEQFF
TGTGCCAGCAGCGAGGGACTAGCGGAGCAGTTCTTC
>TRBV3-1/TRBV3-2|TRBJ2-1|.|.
CASSGVREQFF
TGTGCCAGCAGCGGAGTGAGGGAGCAGTTCTTC
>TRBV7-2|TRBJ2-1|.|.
CASRPLGVEQFF
TGTGCCAGCAGGCCCCTAGGGGTTGAGCAGTTCTTC
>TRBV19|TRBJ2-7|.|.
CASLGGADSLYEQYF
TGTGCCAGCCTGGGTGGGGCCGACTCACTCTACGAGCAGTACTTC
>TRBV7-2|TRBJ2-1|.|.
CASSLRSRLADSSYNEQFF
TGTGCCAGCAGCTTAAGGTCGCGTCTAGCGGACAGCTCCTACAATGAGCAGTTCTTC
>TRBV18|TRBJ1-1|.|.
CASSPLETYPNTEAFF
TGTGCCAGCTCACCACTAGAGACATACCCGAACACTGAAGCTTTCTTT
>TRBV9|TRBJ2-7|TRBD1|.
CASSVGWGTGSYEQYF
TGTGCCAGCAGCGTAGGTTGGGGGACAGGGTCCTACGAGCAGTACTTC